This paragraph covers one T cell receptor (beta chain) sequence. As yet, its antigen is unknown. The data belong to a study of cytomegalovirus exposure and HLA in healthy donors. Data came from immunoSEQ multiplex PCR; TCRdb stores just in-frame clones and leaves some out. The sample includes some 170,000 clones, around four fifths of them seen just once. Study-level results: Among the CMV-associated chains, a few were confirmed in vitro as specific for CMV antigens.

The J segment lost 3 bases and the V segment lost 1 base, leaving 11 bases of the junction unmatched. CDR1 and CDR2 (germline): SGHRS, YFSETQ. This CDR3 is built from 17 residues. The V call is TRBV5-1, the J call TRBJ1-1; 8 bases map to TRBD1. The sample consisted of PBMCs. The receptor comes from a man under 40 in good health and CMV-seropositive. The CDR3 loop is CASSLSPKDRGDTEAFF. DNA for the CDR3: TGCGCCAGCAGCTTGTCCCCCAAAGACAGGGGTGACACTGAAGCTTTCTTT.